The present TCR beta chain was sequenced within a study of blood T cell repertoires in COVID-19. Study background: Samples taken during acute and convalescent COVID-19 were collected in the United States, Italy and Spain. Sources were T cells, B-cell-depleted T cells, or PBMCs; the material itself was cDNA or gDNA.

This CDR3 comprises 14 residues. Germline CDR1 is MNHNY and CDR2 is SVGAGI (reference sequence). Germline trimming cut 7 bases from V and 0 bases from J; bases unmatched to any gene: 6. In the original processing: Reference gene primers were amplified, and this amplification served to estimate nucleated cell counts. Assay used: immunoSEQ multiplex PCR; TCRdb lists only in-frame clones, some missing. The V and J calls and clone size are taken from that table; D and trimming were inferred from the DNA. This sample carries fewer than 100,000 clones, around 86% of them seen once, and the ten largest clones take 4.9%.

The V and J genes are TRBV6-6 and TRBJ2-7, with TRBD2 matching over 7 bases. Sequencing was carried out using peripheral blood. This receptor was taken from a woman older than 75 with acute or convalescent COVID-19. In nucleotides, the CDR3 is TGTGCCAGCAAACGGCTAGCGGACTCCTACGAGCAGTACTTC. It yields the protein CASKRLADSYEQYF.